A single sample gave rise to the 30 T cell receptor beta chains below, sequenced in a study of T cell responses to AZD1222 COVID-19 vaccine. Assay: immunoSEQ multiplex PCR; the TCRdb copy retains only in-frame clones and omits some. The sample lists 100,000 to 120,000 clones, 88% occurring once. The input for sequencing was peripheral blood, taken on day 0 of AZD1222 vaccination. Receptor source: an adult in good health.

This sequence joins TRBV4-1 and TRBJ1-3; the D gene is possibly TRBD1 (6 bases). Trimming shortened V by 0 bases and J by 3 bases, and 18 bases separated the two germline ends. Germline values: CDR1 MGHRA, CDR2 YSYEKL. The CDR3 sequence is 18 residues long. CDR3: CASSQEGGGAGSGNTIYF. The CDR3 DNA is TGCGCCAGCAGCCAAGAAGGTGGGGGCGCAGGTAGTGGAAACACCATATATTTT.

This chain's CDR3 is CASSPHREANYGYTF. As DNA, the CDR3 is TGTGCCAGCAGCCCCCACCGGGAAGCTAACTATGGCTACACCTTC. The gene calls are TRBV9 and TRBJ1-2; D gene uncertain. Trimming cost V 4 bases and J 0 bases, with 13 bases left between them. The CDR3 is made up of 15 amino acids. Per the germline V gene, CDR1 is SGDLS and CDR2 is YYNGEE.

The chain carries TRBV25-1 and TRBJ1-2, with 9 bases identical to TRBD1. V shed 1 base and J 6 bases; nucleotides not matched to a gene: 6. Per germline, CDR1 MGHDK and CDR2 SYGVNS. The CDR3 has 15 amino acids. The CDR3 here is CASSEFGTGRDGYTF. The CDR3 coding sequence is TGTGCCAGCAGTGAATTCGGGACAGGGAGGGATGGCTACACCTTC.

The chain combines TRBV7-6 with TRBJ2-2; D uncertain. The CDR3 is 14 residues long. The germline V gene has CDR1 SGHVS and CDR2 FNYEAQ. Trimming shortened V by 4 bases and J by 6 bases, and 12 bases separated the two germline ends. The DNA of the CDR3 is TGTGCCAGCAGCTCGCCCACAAGCGCCGGGGAGCTGTTTTTT. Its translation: CASSSPTSAGELFF.

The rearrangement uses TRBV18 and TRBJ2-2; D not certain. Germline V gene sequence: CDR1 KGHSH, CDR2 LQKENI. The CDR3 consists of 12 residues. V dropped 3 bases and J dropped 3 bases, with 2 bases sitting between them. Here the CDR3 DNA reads TGTGCCAGCTCACCTGACACCGGGGAGCTGTTTTTT. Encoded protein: CASSPDTGELFF.

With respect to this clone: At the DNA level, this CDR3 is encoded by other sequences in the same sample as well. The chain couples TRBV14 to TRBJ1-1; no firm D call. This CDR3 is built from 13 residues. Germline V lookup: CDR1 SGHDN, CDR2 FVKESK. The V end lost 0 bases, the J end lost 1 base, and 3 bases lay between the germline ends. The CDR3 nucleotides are TGTGCCAGCAGCCAAGATAGGAACACTGAAGCTTTCTTT. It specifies CASSQDRNTEAFF.

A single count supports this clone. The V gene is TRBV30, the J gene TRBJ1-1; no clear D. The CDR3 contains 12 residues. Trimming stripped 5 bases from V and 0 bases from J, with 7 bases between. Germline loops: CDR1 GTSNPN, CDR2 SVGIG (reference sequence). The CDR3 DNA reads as TGTGCCTGGGGAGATCTGAACACTGAAGCTTTCTTT. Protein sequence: CAWGDLNTEAFF. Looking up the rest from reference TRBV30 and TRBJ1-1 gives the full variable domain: SQTIHQWPATLVQPVGSPLSLECTVEGTSNPNLYWYRQAAGRGLQLLFYSVGIGQISSEVPQNLSASRPQDRQFILSSKKLLLSDSGFYLCAWGDLNTEAFFGQGTRLTVV.

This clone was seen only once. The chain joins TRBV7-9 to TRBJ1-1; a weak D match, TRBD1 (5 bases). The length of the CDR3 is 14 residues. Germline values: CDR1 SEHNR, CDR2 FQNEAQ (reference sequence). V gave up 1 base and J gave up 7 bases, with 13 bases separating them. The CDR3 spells CASSLVDGTLEAFF. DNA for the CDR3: TGTGCCAGCAGCTTAGTCGACGGGACCCTTGAAGCTTTCTTT.

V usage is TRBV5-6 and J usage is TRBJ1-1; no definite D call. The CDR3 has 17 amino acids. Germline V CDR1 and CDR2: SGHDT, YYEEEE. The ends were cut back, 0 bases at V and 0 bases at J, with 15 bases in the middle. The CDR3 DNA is TGTGCCAGCAGCTTGGGGCAATTACGGTGGATGAACACTGAAGCTTTCTTT. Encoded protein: CASSLGQLRWMNTEAFF. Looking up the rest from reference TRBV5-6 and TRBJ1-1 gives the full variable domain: DAGVTQSPTHLIKTRGQQVTLRCSPKSGHDTVSWYQQALGQGPQFIFQYYEEEERQRGNFPDRFSGHQFPNYSSELNVNALLLGDSALYLCASSLGQLRWMNTEAFFGQGTRLTVV.

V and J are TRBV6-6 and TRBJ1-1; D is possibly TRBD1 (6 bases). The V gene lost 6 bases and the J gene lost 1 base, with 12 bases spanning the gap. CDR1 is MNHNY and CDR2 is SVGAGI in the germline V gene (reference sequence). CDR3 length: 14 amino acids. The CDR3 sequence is CASSLQDRNTEAFF. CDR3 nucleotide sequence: TGTGCCAGCAGCCTCCAGGACAGGAACACTGAAGCTTTCTTT.

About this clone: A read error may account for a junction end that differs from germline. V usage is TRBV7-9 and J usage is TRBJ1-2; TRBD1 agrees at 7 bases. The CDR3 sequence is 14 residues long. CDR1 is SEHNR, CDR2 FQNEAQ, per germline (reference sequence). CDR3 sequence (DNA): TGTGCCAGCAGCCAAGGACAGGTCCCCTATGGCCACACCTTC. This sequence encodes CASSQGQVPYGHTF.

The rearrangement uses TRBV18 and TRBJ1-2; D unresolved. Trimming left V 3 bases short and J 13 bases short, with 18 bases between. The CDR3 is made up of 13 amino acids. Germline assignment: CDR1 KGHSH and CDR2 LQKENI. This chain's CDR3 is CASSPADAPSVTF. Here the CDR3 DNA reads TGTGCCAGCTCACCTGCGGACGCGCCTTCGGTCACCTTC.

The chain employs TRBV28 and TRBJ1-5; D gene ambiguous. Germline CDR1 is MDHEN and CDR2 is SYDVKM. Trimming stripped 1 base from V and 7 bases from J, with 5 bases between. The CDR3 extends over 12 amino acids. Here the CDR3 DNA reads TGTGCCAGCAGTTTATCTAGACAGCCCCAGCATTTT. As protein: CASSLSRQPQHF.

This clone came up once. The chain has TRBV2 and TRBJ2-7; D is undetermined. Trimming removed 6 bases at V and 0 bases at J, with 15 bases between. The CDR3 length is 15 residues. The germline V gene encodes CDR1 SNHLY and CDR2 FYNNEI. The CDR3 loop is CASSPGDGFSYEQYF. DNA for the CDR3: TGTGCCAGCAGCCCCGGCGATGGGTTCTCCTACGAGCAGTACTTC.

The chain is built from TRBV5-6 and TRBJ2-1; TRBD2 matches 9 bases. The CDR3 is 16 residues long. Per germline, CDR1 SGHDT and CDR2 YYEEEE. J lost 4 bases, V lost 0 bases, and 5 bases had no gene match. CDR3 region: CASSLASLAGYNEQFF. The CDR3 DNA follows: TGTGCCAGCAGCTTGGCGTCGCTAGCGGGGTACAATGAGCAGTTCTTC.

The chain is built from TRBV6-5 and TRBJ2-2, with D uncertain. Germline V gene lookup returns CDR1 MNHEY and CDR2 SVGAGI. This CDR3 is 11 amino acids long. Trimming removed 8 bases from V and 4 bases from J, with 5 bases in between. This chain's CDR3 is CASGFTGELFF. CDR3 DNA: TGTGCCAGCGGGTTCACCGGGGAGCTGTTTTTT.

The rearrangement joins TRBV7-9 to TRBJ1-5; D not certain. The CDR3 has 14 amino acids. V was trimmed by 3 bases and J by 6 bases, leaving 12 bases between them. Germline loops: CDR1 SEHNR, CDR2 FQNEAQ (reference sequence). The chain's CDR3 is CASSFGPAAQPQHF. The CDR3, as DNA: TGTGCCAGCAGCTTCGGCCCGGCGGCTCAGCCCCAGCATTTT.

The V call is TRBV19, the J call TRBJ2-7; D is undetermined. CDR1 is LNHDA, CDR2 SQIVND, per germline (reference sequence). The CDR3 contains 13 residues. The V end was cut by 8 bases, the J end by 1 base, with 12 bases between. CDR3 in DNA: TGTGCCAGTTCGTGGCAGGAGTCCTACGAGCAGTACTTC. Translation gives CASSWQESYEQYF.

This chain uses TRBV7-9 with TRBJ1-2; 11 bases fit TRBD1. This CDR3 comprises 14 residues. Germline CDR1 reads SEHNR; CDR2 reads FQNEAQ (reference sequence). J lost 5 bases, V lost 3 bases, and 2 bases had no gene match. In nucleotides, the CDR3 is TGTGCCAGCAGCTTGGGACAGGGGGTTTATGGCTACACCTTC. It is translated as CASSLGQGVYGYTF.

CDR3 sequence (DNA): TGTGCCAGCCTGGAGGGGGGATTCAATCAGCCCCAGCATTTT. Translating gives CASLEGGFNQPQHF. The V and J genes are TRBV6-5 and TRBJ1-5, with D perhaps TRBD1 (6 bases). Germline V gene lookup returns CDR1 MNHEY and CDR2 SVGAGI. The germline V and J ends were trimmed by 8 bases and 3 bases, with 14 bases remaining between them. The CDR3 covers 14 residues.

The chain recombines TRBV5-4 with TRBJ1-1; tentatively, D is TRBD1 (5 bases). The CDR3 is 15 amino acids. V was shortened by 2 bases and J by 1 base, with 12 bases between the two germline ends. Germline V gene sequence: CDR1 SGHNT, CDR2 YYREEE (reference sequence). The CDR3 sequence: CASSFGAGPNTEAFF. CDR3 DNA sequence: TGTGCCAGCAGCTTCGGGGCAGGACCGAACACTGAAGCTTTCTTT.

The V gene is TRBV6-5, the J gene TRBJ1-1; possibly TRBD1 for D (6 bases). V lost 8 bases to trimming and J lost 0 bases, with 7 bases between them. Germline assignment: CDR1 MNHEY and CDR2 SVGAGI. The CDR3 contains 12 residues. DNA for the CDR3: TGTGCCAGCGGACAGCTGAACACTGAAGCTTTCTTT. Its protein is CASGQLNTEAFF.

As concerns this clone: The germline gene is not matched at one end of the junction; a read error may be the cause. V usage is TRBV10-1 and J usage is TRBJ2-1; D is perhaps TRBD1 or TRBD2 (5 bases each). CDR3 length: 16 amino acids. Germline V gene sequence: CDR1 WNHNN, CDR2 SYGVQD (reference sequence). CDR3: CASSDPGTDSDNEQFF. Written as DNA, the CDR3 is TGCGCCAGCAGTGACCCGGGGACGGACTCCGACAATGAGCAGTTCTTC.

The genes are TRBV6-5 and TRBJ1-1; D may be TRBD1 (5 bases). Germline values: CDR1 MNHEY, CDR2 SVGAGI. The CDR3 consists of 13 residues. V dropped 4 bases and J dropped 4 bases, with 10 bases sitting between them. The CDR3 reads CASSSYRFTEAFF. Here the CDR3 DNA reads TGTGCCAGCAGTTCCTACAGGTTCACTGAAGCTTTCTTT.

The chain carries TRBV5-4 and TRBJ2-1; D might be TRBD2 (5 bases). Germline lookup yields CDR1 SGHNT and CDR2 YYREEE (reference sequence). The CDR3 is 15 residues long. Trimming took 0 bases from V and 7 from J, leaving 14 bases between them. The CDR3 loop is CASSLGRGGGNEQFF. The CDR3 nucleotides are TGTGCCAGCAGCTTGGGGCGAGGAGGCGGGAATGAGCAGTTCTTC.

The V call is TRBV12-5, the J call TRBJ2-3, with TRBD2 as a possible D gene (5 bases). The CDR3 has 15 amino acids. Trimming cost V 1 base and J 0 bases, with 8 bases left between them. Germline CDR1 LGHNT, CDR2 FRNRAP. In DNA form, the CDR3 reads TGTGCTAGTGGTTTGGGTGGCGGGAGCACAGATACGCAGTATTTT. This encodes CASGLGGGSTDTQYF.

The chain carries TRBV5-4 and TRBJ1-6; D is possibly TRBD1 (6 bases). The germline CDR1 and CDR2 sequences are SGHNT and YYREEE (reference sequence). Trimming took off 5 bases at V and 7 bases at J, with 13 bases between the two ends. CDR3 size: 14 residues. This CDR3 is CASRPGHQNSPLHF. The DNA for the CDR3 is TGTGCCAGCAGGCCGGGACACCAAAATTCACCCCTCCACTTT.

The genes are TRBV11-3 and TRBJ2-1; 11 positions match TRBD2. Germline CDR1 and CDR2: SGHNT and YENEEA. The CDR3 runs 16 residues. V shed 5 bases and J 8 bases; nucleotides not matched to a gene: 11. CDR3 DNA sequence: TGTGCCAGCAGCATCTCTGGGCTAGCGGGAGGACATGAGCAGTTCTTC. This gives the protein CASSISGLAGGHEQFF. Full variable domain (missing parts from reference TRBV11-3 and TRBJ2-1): EAGVVQSPRYKIIEKKQPVAFWCNPISGHNTLYWYLQNLGQGPELLIRYENEEAVDDSQLPKDRFSAERLKGVDSTLKIQPAELGDSAVYLCASSISGLAGGHEQFFGPGTRLTVL.

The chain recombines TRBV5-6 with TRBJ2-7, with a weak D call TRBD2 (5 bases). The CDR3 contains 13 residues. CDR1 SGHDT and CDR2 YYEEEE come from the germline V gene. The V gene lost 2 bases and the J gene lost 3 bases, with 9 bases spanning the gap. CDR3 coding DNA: TGTGCCAGCAGCTTTTTACGGGACTACGAGCAGTACTTC. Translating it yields CASSFLRDYEQYF.

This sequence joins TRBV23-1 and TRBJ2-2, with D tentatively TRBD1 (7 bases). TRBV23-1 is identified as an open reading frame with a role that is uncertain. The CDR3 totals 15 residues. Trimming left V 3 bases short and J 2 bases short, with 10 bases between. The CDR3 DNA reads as TGCGCCAGCAGTCAGCAGGGGGGAAACACCGGGGAGCTGTTTTTT. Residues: CASSQQGGNTGELFF.